This T cell receptor (beta chain) was captured by sequencing in a study of Tregs in tolerant kidney transplant recipients. The study's findings and limits: For some patients, primers changed over time, blocking nucleotide-level comparison. Findings come from small patient numbers and require larger validation. Antigen-driven expansion was suggested because donor-specific Tregs expanded more than all Tregs in tolerant patients.

TCRdb keeps only in-frame clones here, not all; method: immunoSEQ multiplex PCR. The data show tens of thousands of clones, with roughly nine tenths seen just once and around 1.6% held by the top ten. Mixed chimerism was transient after nonmyeloablative marrow transplants from related graft donors. Unstimulated Tregs (CD4+CD25+CD127-) and CD4+CD25- non-Tregs were sorted from PBMCs. Germline trimming cut 0 bases from V and 7 bases from J; bases unmatched to any gene: 13. This CDR3 contains 17 residues. The germline CDR1 and CDR2 sequences are LGHNA and YNFKEQ. A remark on this clone: Its specificity is unknown.

Source: CD4+ T cells from blood (PBMCs), taken 24 months after the transplant. The origin of this receptor is a human patient who received a combined kidney and bone marrow transplant. Some T cells may have come from the graft donor. The chain has TRBV4-2 and TRBJ1-2, with 8 bases lining up with TRBD1. The CDR3 here is CASSQEGGRRGLGGYTF. CDR3 DNA sequence: TGTGCCAGCAGCCAAGAAGGGGGCCGCAGGGGGCTGGGTGGCTACACCTTC.